The 13 T cell receptor beta chains in this list originate from one sample, sequenced in a study of T cells after yellow fever vaccination. TCRdb processed the 5' RACE reads anew with MiXCR; each CDR3 protein has one entry. The repertoire holds 30,000 or so distinct CDR3 sequences, approximately 6.5% seen once, with around a quarter in the top ten. This material consisted of PBMCs, either bulk or a sorted T-cell subset (CD4+, CD8+, memory, or dextramer-sorted; not recorded which), taken on the day of the yellow fever booster vaccination. The receptors were gathered from a man aged 30-40 years who received the YFV17D yellow fever vaccine.

There are a few counts of this clonotype. The chain uses TRBV10-2 and TRBJ2-3; perhaps TRBD1 as D (5 bases). Germline CDR1 is WSHSY and CDR2 is SAAADI. Trimming took off 8 bases at V and 2 bases at J, with 11 bases between the two ends. The CDR3 is 13 amino acids. The chain's CDR3 is CASGRGLTDTQYF. CDR3 nucleotide sequence: TGCGCCAGCGGTAGGGGCCTCACAGATACGCAGTATTTT.

This clonotype was seen more than once but under ten times. The chain has TRBV20-1 and TRBJ2-7, with D possibly matching TRBD2 (7 bases). Germline V gene sequence: CDR1 DFQATT, CDR2 SNEGSKA (reference sequence). The CDR3 has 14 residues. V shed 5 bases and J shed 0 bases, with 14 bases lying between them. Written as DNA, the CDR3 is TGCAGTGCTCGAGGACAGCGGGGCTCCTACGAGCAGTACTTC. Translating gives CSARGQRGSYEQYF.

This clonotype came up many times. This chain uses TRBV24-1 with TRBJ2-3; 9 bases align to TRBD2. The CDR3 consists of 16 residues. J was trimmed by 0 bases and V by 0 bases; bases with no gene match: 0. Germline V lookup: CDR1 KGHDR, CDR2 SFDVKD. CDR3 DNA: TGTGCCACCAGTGATTTGACTAGCGGGAGCACAGATACGCAGTATTTT. It is translated as CATSDLTSGSTDTQYF.

This clonotype showed up just a few times. V usage is TRBV10-2 and J usage is TRBJ2-7; D perhaps matches TRBD1 (6 bases). Germline CDR1 WSHSY, CDR2 SAAADI. V was shortened by 0 bases and J by 5 bases, with 14 bases between the two germline ends. There are 15 residues in the CDR3. The CDR3 DNA sequence: TGCGCCAGCAGTGAGTCGAGCCCAGGGGAGCACGAGCAGTACTTC. Translation: CASSESSPGEHEQYF.

This clonotype was counted between two and nine times. The V call is TRBV20-1, the J call TRBJ2-3; D may be TRBD2 (6 bases). In germline, CDR1 is DFQATT, CDR2 SNEGSKA (reference sequence). The CDR3 has 15 residues. The CDR3 sequence is CSVNDARLVVDTQYF. Here the CDR3 DNA reads TGCAGCGTAAACGACGCCCGACTAGTCGTAGATACGCAGTATTTT.

This clonotype has at least ten counts. This chain uses TRBV29-1 with TRBJ2-7, with 10 bases lining up with TRBD2. Germline V CDR1 and CDR2: SQVTM, ANQGSEA. V dropped 1 base and J dropped 4; count of bases not matched to a gene: 4. The CDR3 totals 14 residues. The DNA of the CDR3 is TGCAGCGTTGAAGTTGATAGCGGGAGGTACGAGCAGTACTTC. It yields the protein CSVEVDSGRYEQYF.

A few counts support this clonotype. The gene calls are TRBV15 and TRBJ2-3, with D uncertain. Germline CDR1 reads LNHNV; CDR2 reads YYDKDF (reference sequence). Trimming shortened V by 0 bases and J by 4 bases, and 5 bases separated the two germline ends. CDR3 size: 13 residues. CDR3 sequence reads: CATSRDPADTQYF. In nucleotides, the CDR3 is TGTGCCACCAGCAGAGATCCAGCAGATACGCAGTATTTT.

The chain has TRBV6-1 and TRBJ2-7, with D perhaps given as TRBD1 or TRBD2 (5 bases each). Trimming took off 11 bases at V and 4 bases at J, with 18 bases between the two ends. This CDR3 has 13 residues. Germline V gives CDR1 MNHNS, CDR2 SASEGT. CDR3 protein: CAHRWGKSYEQYF. CDR3 DNA sequence: TGTGCCCACCGGTGGGGGAAATCGTACGAGCAGTACTTC.

This clonotype showed up many times. The CDR3 region is CANDAGIAKGEQFF. In DNA, the CDR3 is TGTGCCAACGATGCGGGTATAGCGAAAGGTGAGCAGTTCTTC. The chain combines TRBV2 with TRBJ2-1, with D possibly TRBD2 on 5 matching bases. CDR1 and CDR2 from the germline V gene are SNHLY and FYNNEI. This CDR3 is built from 14 residues. Trimming took 10 bases from V and 9 from J, leaving 22 bases between them.

By share of the sample, this clonotype is medium-sized. The V call is TRBV28, the J call TRBJ1-2; tentatively, D is TRBD1 (6 bases). Trimming shortened V by 5 bases and J by 8 bases, and 21 bases separated the two germline ends. This CDR3 has 15 residues. Per the germline V gene, CDR1 is MDHEN and CDR2 is SYDVKM. In DNA, the CDR3 is TGTGCCAGCAGTCCGCCGACAGGCCCGTTCAGCGGCTACACCTTC. It is translated as CASSPPTGPFSGYTF.

This clonotype appeared many times. The genes are TRBV19 and TRBJ2-7, with no clear D. The CDR3 has 14 amino acids. Looked up from germline, CDR1 is LNHDA and CDR2 is SQIVND (reference sequence). Trimming pared 8 bases from V and 4 bases from J, leaving 18 bases between. Written as DNA, the CDR3 is TGTGCCAGTGCCCGAGACACCGGAGCATACGAGCAGTACTTC. Translating it yields CASARDTGAYEQYF.

Note on this clonotype: This may be a read error, as it is one base from a much larger clone. The V call is TRBV28, the J call TRBJ2-4; no clear D. The CDR3 covers 13 residues. Trimming left V 8 bases short and J 3 bases short, with 11 bases between. Germline CDR1 and CDR2: MDHEN and SYDVKM. The CDR3 protein is CASANYGKNIQYF. In nucleotides, the CDR3 is TGTGCCAGCGCCAACTACGGCAAAAACATTCAGTACTTC.

This clonotype was detected many times. V gene TRBV18 combines with J gene TRBJ2-2, with unresolved D. The CDR3 contains 14 residues. Looked up from germline, CDR1 is KGHSH and CDR2 is LQKENI. V gave up 3 bases and J gave up 0 bases, with 5 bases separating them. CDR3 bases: TGTGCCAGCTCACCGAAATCGAACACCGGGGAGCTGTTTTTT. Its protein product is CASSPKSNTGELFF.